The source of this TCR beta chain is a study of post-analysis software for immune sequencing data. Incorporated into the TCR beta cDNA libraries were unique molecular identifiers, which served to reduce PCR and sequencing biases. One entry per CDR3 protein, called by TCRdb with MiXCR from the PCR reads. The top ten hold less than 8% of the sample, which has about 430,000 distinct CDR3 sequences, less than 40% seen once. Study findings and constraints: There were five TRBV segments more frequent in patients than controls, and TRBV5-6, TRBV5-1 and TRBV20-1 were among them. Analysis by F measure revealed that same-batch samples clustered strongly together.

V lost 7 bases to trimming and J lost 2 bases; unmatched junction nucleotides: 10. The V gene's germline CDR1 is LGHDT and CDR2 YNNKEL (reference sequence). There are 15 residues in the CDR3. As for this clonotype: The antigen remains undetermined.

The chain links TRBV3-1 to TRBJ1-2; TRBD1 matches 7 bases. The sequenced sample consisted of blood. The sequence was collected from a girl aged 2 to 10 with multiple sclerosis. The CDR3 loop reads CASNPRQGWNYGYTF. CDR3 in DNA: TGTGCCAGCAACCCCAGACAGGGCTGGAACTATGGCTACACCTTC.